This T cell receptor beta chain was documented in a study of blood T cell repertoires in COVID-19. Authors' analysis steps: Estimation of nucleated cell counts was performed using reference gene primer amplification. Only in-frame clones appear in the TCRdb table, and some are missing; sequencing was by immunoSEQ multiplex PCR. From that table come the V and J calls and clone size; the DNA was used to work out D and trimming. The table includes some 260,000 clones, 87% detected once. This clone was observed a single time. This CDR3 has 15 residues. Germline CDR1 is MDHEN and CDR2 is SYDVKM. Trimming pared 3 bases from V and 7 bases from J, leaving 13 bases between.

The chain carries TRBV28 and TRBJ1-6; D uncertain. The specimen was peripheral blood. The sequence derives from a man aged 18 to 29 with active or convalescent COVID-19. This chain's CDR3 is CASSLVDRENSPLHF. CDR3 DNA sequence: TGTGCCAGCAGTTTGGTTGATCGGGAAAATTCACCCCTCCACTTT.